The sequence of this T cell receptor beta chain was determined in a study of tumor-infiltrating lymphocytes in localized non-small cell lung cancer. At the level of the study: Some samples were collected after neoadjuvant chemotherapy; smokers, never-smokers and several histologies were included.

The CDR3 has 15 residues. CDR1 and CDR2 from the germline V gene are KGHSH and LQKENI. V shed 3 bases and J 5 bases; nucleotides not matched to a gene: 8. Study results and limitations: Different pieces of the same tissue went to different assays, confounding technical variation with intratumor heterogeneity. TCRbeta sequencing showed higher T cell infiltration in tumors than uninvolved lung. Only some patients had TCR sequencing, depending on available tissue.

Some clones are missing from TCRdb's copy, which holds only in-frame ones; the method was immunoSEQ multiplex PCR. This table has around 15,000 clones, 80% appearing once. This clone was counted a single time. The target antigen is unknown. The chain recombines TRBV18 with TRBJ1-1; 8 bases map to TRBD1. The origin of this receptor is a human donor with non-small cell lung cancer. Sequenced input: uninvolved lung tissue not adjacent to the tumor. As DNA, the CDR3 is TGTGCCAGCTCACCGGGCAGGGGGCGATTAACTGAAGCTTTCTTT. Amino acid sequence: CASSPGRGRLTEAFF.